A single sample is the source of the 13 T cell receptor beta chains below, sequenced in a study of shared clonotypes between healthy human individuals. The assay was immunoSEQ multiplex PCR, and TCRdb's table has in-frame clones only and misses some. The sample shows 1,400,000 or so clones, approximately 98.5% of them seen only once. The sequenced sample consisted of naive CD4+ T cells sorted from blood. Subset here: CD45RA+ positively selected. These receptors originate from a man aged 25 to 40 in good health.

The J gene is TRBJ2-2, the V gene TRBV30; D uncertain. Trimming pared 0 bases from V and 2 bases from J, leaving 7 bases between. Germline loops: CDR1 GTSNPN, CDR2 SVGIG (reference sequence). This CDR3 comprises 14 residues. The CDR3 bases are TGTGCCTGGAGTGTTGGACCAAACACCGGGGAGCTGTTTTTT. It yields the protein CAWSVGPNTGELFF.

This chain links TRBV15 with TRBJ2-2; possible D gene TRBD2, 5 bases. The V end was cut by 0 bases, the J end by 1 base, with 18 bases between. Per germline, CDR1 LNHNV and CDR2 YYDKDF (reference sequence). This CDR3 is built from 19 residues. The CDR3 region has the DNA TGTGCCACCAGCAGAGATGCTAGCTCTCGAAGACGGAACACCGGGGAGCTGTTTTTT. Translation gives CATSRDASSRRRNTGELFF. Full variable domain (missing parts from reference TRBV15 and TRBJ2-2): DAMVIQNPRYQVTQFGKPVTLSCSQTLNHNVMYWYQQKSSQAPKLLFHYYDKDFNNEADTPDNFQSRRPNTSFCFLDIRSPGLGDTAMYLCATSRDASSRRRNTGELFFGEGSRLTVL.

The genes are TRBV28 and TRBJ2-7; possibly TRBD1 or TRBD2 for D (5 bases each). In germline, CDR1 is MDHEN, CDR2 SYDVKM. The CDR3 sequence is 15 residues long. V was clipped by 3 bases and J by 3 bases, with 15 bases between them. The CDR3, as DNA: TGTGCCAGCAGTTTGTTCGGGACCGCAAACTACGAGCAGTACTTC. Translated, it gives CASSLFGTANYEQYF.

This clone was seen once. The chain employs TRBV29-1 and TRBJ2-7; D is tentatively TRBD1 or TRBD2 (5 bases each). The CDR3 has 15 amino acids. The ends were cut back, 5 bases at V and 1 base at J, with 18 bases in the middle. Germline loops: CDR1 SQVTM, CDR2 ANQGSEA. CDR3 sequence: CSVQKGTQRSYEQYF. The CDR3 bases are TGCAGCGTTCAAAAAGGGACGCAGAGATCCTACGAGCAGTACTTC.

The chain recombines TRBV7-9 with TRBJ2-7, with 13 bases aligning to TRBD2. Germline lookup yields CDR1 SEHNR and CDR2 FQNEAQ (reference sequence). The CDR3 is made up of 15 amino acids. The junction had 4 bases not matched to a gene; V was cut back by 6 bases and J by 2 bases. The chain's CDR3 is CASRLTSGGTYEQYF. The CDR3 coding sequence is TGTGCCAGCAGACTGACTAGCGGGGGGACCTACGAGCAGTACTTC.

The rearrangement links TRBV5-5 to TRBJ2-7, with D unresolved. CDR3 length: 15 residues. From germline, CDR1 is SGHKS and CDR2 YYEKEE (reference sequence). The V gene lost 2 bases and the J gene lost 0 bases, with 12 bases spanning the gap. CDR3 DNA: TGTGCCAGCAGCTTCCTCGGCGGAGACTCCTACGAGCAGTACTTC. This encodes CASSFLGGDSYEQYF.

With respect to this clone: Other DNA variants within this sample encode the same CDR3. The V call is TRBV28, the J call TRBJ2-7; D uncertain. CDR3 length equals 12 residues. The germline gives CDR1 MDHEN, CDR2 SYDVKM. Trimming shortened V by 1 base and J by 6 bases, and 7 bases separated the two germline ends. CDR3 protein: CASSLLSGEQYF. In DNA, the CDR3 is TGTGCCAGCAGTTTATTAAGTGGCGAGCAGTACTTC.

J is TRBJ2-7 and V is TRBV5-6; tentatively, D is TRBD1 (5 bases). This CDR3 contains 12 residues. V was pared by 4 bases and J by 8 bases, with 13 bases between. CDR1 SGHDT and CDR2 YYEEEE come from the germline V gene. The CDR3 bases are TGTGCCAGCAGCGTCCAGGGTACGCAGCAGTACTTC. Translated: CASSVQGTQQYF. Full variable domain (rest looked up from reference TRBV5-6 and TRBJ2-7): DAGVTQSPTHLIKTRGQQVTLRCSPKSGHDTVSWYQQALGQGPQFIFQYYEEEERQRGNFPDRFSGHQFPNYSSELNVNALLLGDSALYLCASSVQGTQQYFGPGTRLTVT.

The V call is TRBV7-9, the J call TRBJ2-7; no definite D call. V lost 0 bases and J 6 bases, leaving 12 bases between the germline ends. Germline V gene data show CDR1 as SEHNR and CDR2 as FQNEAQ (reference sequence). The CDR3 sequence is 14 residues long. The DNA for the CDR3 is TGTGCCAGCAGCTTAGCTCGTTCCCAGCGCGAGCAGTACTTC. The encoded protein is CASSLARSQREQYF.

V is TRBV5-4 and J is TRBJ2-2; D unclear. V gave up 4 bases and J gave up 9 bases, with 13 bases separating them. The CDR3 spans 13 residues. Germline assignment: CDR1 SGHNT and CDR2 YYREEE (reference sequence). The CDR3 protein is CASSLEQLRELFF. The CDR3 DNA sequence: TGTGCCAGCAGCCTAGAGCAGTTGCGGGAGCTGTTTTTT. Full variable domain (outside the CDR3, taken from reference TRBV5-4 and TRBJ2-2): ETGVTQSPTHLIKTRGQQVTLRCSSQSGHNTVSWYQQALGQGPQFIFQYYREEENGRGNFPPRFSGLQFPNYSSELNVNALELDDSALYLCASSLEQLRELFFGEGSRLTVL.

The chain combines TRBV25-1 with TRBJ1-1; D is unresolved. Trimming cost V 3 bases and J 0 bases, with 8 bases left between them. The CDR3 is made up of 14 amino acids. From germline, CDR1 is MGHDK and CDR2 SYGVNS. The CDR3 nucleotides are TGTGCCAGCAGTGAGACATTGATGAACACTGAAGCTTTCTTT. Its protein product is CASSETLMNTEAFF.

This clone was detected once. The DNA for the CDR3 is TGTGCCAGCACCCAGGGACAGGGGATTGCCTACGAGCAGTACTTC. Translating gives CASTQGQGIAYEQYF. The gene calls are TRBV2 and TRBJ2-7, with 10 bases that match TRBD1. The CDR3 consists of 15 residues. CDR1 and CDR2 (germline): SNHLY, FYNNEI. Trimming removed 7 bases from V and 2 bases from J; junction bases left unmatched: 8.

This chain joins TRBV5-4 and TRBJ2-2, with a tentative D call TRBD2 (6 bases). Looked up from germline, CDR1 is SGHNT and CDR2 is YYREEE (reference sequence). This CDR3 spans 15 amino acids. V shed 1 base and J shed 5 bases, with 12 bases lying between them. The chain's CDR3 is CASSLSGGMTGELFF. The CDR3, as DNA: TGTGCCAGCAGCTTGTCGGGCGGGATGACCGGGGAGCTGTTTTTT.